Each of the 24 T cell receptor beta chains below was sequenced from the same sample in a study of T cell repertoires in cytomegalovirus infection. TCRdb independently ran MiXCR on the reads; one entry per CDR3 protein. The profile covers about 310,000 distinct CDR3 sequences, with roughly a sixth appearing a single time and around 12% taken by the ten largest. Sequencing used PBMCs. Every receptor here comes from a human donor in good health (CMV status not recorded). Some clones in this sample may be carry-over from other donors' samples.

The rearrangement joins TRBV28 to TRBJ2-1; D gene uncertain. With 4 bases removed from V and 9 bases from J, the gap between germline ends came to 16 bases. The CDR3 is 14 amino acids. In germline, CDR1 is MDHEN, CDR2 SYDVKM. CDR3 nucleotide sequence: TGTGCCAGCAGTTCCCCTCACACGAGATTTGAGCAGTTCTTC. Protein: CASSSPHTRFEQFF.

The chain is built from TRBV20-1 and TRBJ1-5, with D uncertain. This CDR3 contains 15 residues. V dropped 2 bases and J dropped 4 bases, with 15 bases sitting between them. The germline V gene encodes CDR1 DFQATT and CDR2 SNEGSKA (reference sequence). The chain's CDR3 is CSARLGRGYNQPQHF. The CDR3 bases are TGCAGTGCTAGATTAGGGCGTGGGTATAATCAGCCCCAGCATTTT.

For the CDR3, the DNA is TGCAGCGTTCTAGCAACCTACGAGCAGTACTTC. It encodes CSVLATYEQYF. This chain uses TRBV29-1 with TRBJ2-7, with D perhaps TRBD2 (5 bases). Trimming shortened V by 5 bases and J by 2 bases, and 7 bases separated the two germline ends. The CDR3 is made up of 11 amino acids. Germline loops: CDR1 SQVTM, CDR2 ANQGSEA.

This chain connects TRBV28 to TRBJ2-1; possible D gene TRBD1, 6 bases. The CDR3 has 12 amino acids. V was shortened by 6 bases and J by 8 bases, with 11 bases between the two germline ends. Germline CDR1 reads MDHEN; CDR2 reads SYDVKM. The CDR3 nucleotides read TGTGCCAGCAGCCCATCAGGGGATGAGCAGTTCTTC. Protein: CASSPSGDEQFF.

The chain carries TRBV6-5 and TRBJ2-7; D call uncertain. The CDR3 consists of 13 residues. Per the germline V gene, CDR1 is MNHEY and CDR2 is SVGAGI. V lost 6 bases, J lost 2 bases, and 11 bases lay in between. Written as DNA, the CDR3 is TGTGCCAGCAGAAACATGGGTACCTACGAGCAGTACTTC. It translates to CASRNMGTYEQYF.

The CDR3: CSARQGRSYEQYF. DNA for the CDR3: TGCAGTGCTAGACAAGGGCGCTCCTACGAGCAGTACTTC. The chain couples TRBV20-1 to TRBJ2-7; D gene ambiguous. This CDR3 comprises 13 residues. V lost 2 bases to trimming and J lost 0 bases, with 8 bases between them. Germline CDR1 and CDR2: DFQATT and SNEGSKA (reference sequence).

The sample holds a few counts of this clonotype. CDR3 in amino acids: CAISDVLRNEQFF. The CDR3 nucleotides read TGTGCCATCAGTGATGTCCTAAGGAATGAGCAGTTCTTC. The genes are TRBV10-3 and TRBJ2-1; D unclear. V shed 3 bases and J shed 7 bases, with 10 bases lying between them. Germline lookup yields CDR1 ENHRY and CDR2 SYGVKD. The CDR3 covers 13 residues.

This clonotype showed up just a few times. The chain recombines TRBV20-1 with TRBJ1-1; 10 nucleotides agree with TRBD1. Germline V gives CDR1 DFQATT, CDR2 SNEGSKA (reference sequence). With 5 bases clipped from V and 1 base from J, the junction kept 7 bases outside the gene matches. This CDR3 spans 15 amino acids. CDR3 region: CSAGGDRGENTEAFF. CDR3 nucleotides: TGCAGTGCTGGGGGGGACAGGGGCGAGAACACTGAAGCTTTCTTT.

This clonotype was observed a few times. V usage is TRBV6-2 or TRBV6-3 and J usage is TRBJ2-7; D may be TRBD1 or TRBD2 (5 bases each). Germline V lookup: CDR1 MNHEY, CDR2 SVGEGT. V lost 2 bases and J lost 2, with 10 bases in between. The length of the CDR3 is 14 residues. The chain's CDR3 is CASSYLGRTYEQYF. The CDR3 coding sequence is TGTGCCAGCAGTTACCTGGGACGGACCTACGAGCAGTACTTC.

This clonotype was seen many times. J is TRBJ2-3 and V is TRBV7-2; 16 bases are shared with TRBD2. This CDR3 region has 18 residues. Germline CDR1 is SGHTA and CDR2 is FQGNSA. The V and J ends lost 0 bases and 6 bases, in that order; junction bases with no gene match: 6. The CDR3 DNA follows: TGTGCCAGCAGCTTAGCTAAGGGACTAGCGGGGGGGTTTGATACGCAGTATTTT. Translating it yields CASSLAKGLAGGFDTQYF. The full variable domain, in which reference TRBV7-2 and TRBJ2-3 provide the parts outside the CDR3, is GAGVSQSPSNKVTEKGKDVELRCDPISGHTALYWYRQSLGQGLEFLIYFQGNSAPDKSGLPSDRFSAERTGGSVSTLTIQRTQQEDSAVYLCASSLAKGLAGGFDTQYFGPGTRLTVL.

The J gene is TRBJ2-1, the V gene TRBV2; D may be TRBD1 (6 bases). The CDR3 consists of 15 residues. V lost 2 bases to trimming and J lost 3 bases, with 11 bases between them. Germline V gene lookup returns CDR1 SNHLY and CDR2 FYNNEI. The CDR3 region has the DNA TGTGCCAGCAGTGAATTGGGGGCACTCTACAATGAGCAGTTCTTC. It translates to CASSELGALYNEQFF.

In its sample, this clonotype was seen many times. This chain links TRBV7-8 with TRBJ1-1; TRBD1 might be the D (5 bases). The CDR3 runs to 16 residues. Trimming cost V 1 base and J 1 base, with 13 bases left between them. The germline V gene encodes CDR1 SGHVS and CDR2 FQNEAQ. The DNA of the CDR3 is TGTGCCAGCAGCTTAGTCTCAGGGATGGAGAACACTGAAGCTTTCTTT. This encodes CASSLVSGMENTEAFF.

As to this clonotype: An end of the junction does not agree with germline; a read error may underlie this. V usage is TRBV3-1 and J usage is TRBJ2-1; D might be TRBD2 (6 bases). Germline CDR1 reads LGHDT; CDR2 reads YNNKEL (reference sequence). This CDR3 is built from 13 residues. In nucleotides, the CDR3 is TGTGCCAGCAGCCAACAGTCTGCCGGGGGAATTCTCTTC. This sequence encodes CASSQQSAGGILF.

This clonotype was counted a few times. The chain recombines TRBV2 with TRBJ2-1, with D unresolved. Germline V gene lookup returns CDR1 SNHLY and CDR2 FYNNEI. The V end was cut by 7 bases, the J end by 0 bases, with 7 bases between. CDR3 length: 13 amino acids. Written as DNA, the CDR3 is TGTGCCAGCACCGCAGACTCCTACAATGAGCAGTTCTTC. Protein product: CASTADSYNEQFF.

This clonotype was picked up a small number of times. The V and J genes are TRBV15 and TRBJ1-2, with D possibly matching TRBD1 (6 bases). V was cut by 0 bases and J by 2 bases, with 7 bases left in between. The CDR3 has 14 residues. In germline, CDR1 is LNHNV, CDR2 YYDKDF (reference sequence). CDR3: CATSRDRGNYGYTF. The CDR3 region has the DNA TGTGCCACCAGCAGAGACAGGGGAAACTATGGCTACACCTTC.

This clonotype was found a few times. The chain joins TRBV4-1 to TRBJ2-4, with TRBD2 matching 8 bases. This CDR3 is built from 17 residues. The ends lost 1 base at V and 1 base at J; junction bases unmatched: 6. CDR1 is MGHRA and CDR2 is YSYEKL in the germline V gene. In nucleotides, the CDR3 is TGCGCCAGCAGCCAAGGCCGGGGGGGGCAGGCCAAAAACATTCAGTACTTC. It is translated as CASSQGRGGQAKNIQYF.

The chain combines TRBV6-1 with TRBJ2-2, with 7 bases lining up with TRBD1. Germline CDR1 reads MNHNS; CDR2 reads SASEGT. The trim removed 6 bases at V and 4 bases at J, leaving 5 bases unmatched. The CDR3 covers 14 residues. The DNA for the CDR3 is TGTGCCAGCAGACGAACAGGGGTCACCGGGGAGCTGTTTTTT. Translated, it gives CASRRTGVTGELFF.

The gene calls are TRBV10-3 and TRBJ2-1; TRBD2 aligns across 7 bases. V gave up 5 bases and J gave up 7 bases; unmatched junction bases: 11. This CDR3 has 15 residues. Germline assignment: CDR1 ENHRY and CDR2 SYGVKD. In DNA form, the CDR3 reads TGTGCCATCAGTCGGGAGCGGGGTCTTCGGAATGAGCAGTTCTTC. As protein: CAISRERGLRNEQFF.

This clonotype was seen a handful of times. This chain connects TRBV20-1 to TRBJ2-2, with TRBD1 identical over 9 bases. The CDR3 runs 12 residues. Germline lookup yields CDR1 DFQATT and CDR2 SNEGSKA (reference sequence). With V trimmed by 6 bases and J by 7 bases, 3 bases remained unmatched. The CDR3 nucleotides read TGCAGTGCCCCGGGACAGGGCGGGGAGCTGTTTTTT. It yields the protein CSAPGQGGELFF.

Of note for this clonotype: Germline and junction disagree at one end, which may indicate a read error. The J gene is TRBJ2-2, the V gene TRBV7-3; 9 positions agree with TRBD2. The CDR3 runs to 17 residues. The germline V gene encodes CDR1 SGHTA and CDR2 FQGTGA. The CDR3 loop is CASSLSGASGVTGGLFF. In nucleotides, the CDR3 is TGTGCCAGCAGCTTAAGCGGAGCTAGCGGGGTCACCGGGGGGCTGTTTTTT.

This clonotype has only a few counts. The CDR3 DNA follows: TGCAGTGCTCCCGGCTCCGCCTACGAGCAGTACTTC. It specifies CSAPGSAYEQYF. J is TRBJ2-7 and V is TRBV20-1; D is unresolved. The germline V gene encodes CDR1 DFQATT and CDR2 SNEGSKA (reference sequence). The CDR3 contains 12 residues. Trimming pared 5 bases from V and 2 bases from J, leaving 10 bases between.

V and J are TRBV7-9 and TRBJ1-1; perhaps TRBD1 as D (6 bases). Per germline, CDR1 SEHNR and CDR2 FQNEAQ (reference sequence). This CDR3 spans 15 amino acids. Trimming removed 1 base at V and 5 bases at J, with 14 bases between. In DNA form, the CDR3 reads TGTGCCAGCAGCTTAGATACAGACAGGTGGACTGAAGCTTTCTTT. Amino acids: CASSLDTDRWTEAFF.

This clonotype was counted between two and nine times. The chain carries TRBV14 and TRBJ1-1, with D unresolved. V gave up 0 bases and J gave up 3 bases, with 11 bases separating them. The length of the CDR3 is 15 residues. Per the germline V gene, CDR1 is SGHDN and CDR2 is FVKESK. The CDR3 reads CASSQELWGDTEAFF. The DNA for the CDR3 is TGTGCCAGCAGCCAAGAATTGTGGGGAGACACTGAAGCTTTCTTT. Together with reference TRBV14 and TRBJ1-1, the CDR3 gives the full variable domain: EAGVTQFPSHSVIEKGQTVTLRCDPISGHDNLYWYRRVMGKEIKFLLHFVKESKQDESGMPNNRFLAERTGGTYSTLKVQPAELEDSGVYFCASSQELWGDTEAFFGQGTRLTVV.

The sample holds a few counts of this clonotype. DNA of the CDR3: TGTGCCAGCAGTTTGGAGGGTGGTCCCACTGAAGCTTTCTTT. Amino acids: CASSLEGGPTEAFF. This chain connects TRBV28 to TRBJ1-1; D remains ambiguous. The CDR3 is 14 residues long. Deletions cut 3 bases from V and 4 bases from J, with 12 bases between. Germline CDR1 reads MDHEN; CDR2 reads SYDVKM.